This T cell receptor beta chain emerged from a study of neurological immune-mediated disorders. The unsorted libraries were generated from a total of 2 million PBMCs, which had been stored in RNAlater at -80 C. Trimming took off 1 base at V and 3 bases at J, with 13 bases between the two ends. The germline V gene encodes CDR1 SGHVS and CDR2 FNYEAQ. The CDR3 has 16 amino acids. TCRdb reprocessed the 5' RACE reads via MiXCR and lists one record per CDR3 protein. The table includes 35,000 to 40,000 distinct CDR3 sequences, 2.5% detected once. The gene calls are TRBV7-6 and TRBJ2-1, with unresolved D. This TCR was recovered from a man between 50 and 59 years old with multiple sclerosis. Sequencing was performed on PBMCs. CDR3 sequence reads: CASSLVGGRGYNEQFF. Here the CDR3 DNA reads TGTGCCAGCAGCTTAGTTGGTGGTAGAGGCTACAATGAGCAGTTCTTC. Full variable domain (rest looked up from reference TRBV7-6 and TRBJ2-1): GAGVSQSPRYKVTKRGQDVALRCDPISGHVSLYWYRQALGQGPEFLTYFNYEAQQDKSGLPNDRFSAERPEGSISTLTIQRTEQRDSAMYRCASSLVGGRGYNEQFFGPGTRLTVL.